The clone carrying this T cell receptor beta chain was recorded at least ten times. These data come from a study of regulatory T cells in long-lasting Graves disease. Library construction for TCR beta used iRepertoire HTBI primers and Arm-PCR of CDR3 regions. Using its own MiXCR run on the multiplex PCR reads, TCRdb lists one record per CDR3 protein. The table has a few hundred thousand distinct CDR3 sequences, about 10% seen once. As to time point: newly diagnosed GD, antithyroid drugs for less than 3 months. From RNA extracted from PBMCs, the TCR library was made. The same specimen was also included in a second study, on T cells in Graves' hyperthyroidism and ophthalmopathy.

The source was peripheral blood mononuclear cells (PBMCs), collected at new diagnosis, from a patient treated with antithyroid drugs. The TCR was taken from a woman younger than 30 with Graves disease.

The CDR3 sequence is CASSLRTGGFSNQPQHF. The CDR3 DNA reads TGTGCCAGCAGCTTACGGACAGGGGGCTTCAGCAATCAGCCCCAGCATTTT. V gene TRBV7-2 combines with J gene TRBJ1-5, with 11 bases lining up with TRBD1. The J segment lost 1 base and the V segment lost 2 bases, leaving 4 bases of the junction unmatched. Per germline, CDR1 SGHTA and CDR2 FQGNSA. The CDR3 runs 17 residues.